The T cell receptor (beta chain) described here comes from a study of blood T cells in healthy people across ages (dated by TCRdb to between 2014 and 2017). Looking at the study overall: In model experiments, template switching captured roughly one uniquely barcoded TCR beta cDNA molecule for every two T cells. Using deep sequencing normalized with unique cDNA molecular identifiers, the study measured how TCR beta repertoire diversity changes with age. Four age groups were formed from the donors: young (average approximately 15 years), middle-aged (just under 40), aged (roughly 59) and long-lived (roughly 81). Donors of different ages were randomly distributed across sequencing lanes to avoid experimental bias. Using the same blood draw, the study looked at two additional independent replicas of 1 million unique cDNA reads for two donors, one aged 18 to 30 and the other aged 80 or older.

Systemically healthy Caucasian individuals from Russia, approximately 39 in total and aged roughly 6 to 100 years, were included as donors. Each donor gave approximately 9.3 milliliters of peripheral blood, collected into EDTA-treated Vacutainer tubes. PBMCs were isolated by Ficoll-Paque density-gradient centrifugation, with at least 6 million obtained per sample. Trizol reagent was used to extract total RNA from the PBMCs, yielding at least 5.5 micrograms per sample. For every donor, flow cytometry on a PBMC aliquot measured the percentage of naive CD45RAhigh/CD27high T cells. As to this clonotype: Its target antigen remains unknown. Base qualities are not provided; no much larger clone lies one nucleotide away.

General study outcomes and caveats: Since profiling was done on bulk unsorted PBMCs, naive and antigen-experienced compartments could not be conclusively compared. The CMV infection status of donors was not known, potentially confounding age-related changes in expanded clonotypes. Compared with the aged group, the long-lived group had more naive CD4+ T cells, fewer expanded clones and increased TCR diversity, a pattern suggesting age selection. Observed TCR beta diversity per million T cells fell roughly linearly with age, and a significant reduction was already apparent by age around 40. There was a strong correlation between observed TCR beta diversity and the percentage of naive T cells measured by flow cytometry. Estimates of total diversity based on one million sequenced T cells were considered lower bounds and underestimates.

Receptors were amplified or captured by 5' RACE. The reads were generated on an Illumina HiSeq 2500. The second PCR ran for about 7 to 11 cycles and used a J-beta primer mix along with a sample-barcoded 5' primer. Each TCR beta cDNA molecule received a unique molecular identifier from a template-switch 5' adaptor carrying 12 random nucleotides. At least 2.5 million CDR3-containing paired-end reads were obtained from each sample. First-strand cDNA synthesis was performed from all RNA using the Mint cDNA synthesis kit, with priming by a TRBC-specific oligonucleotide. Following uracil-DNA glycosylase treatment, all cDNA underwent a first 18-cycle PCR with the universal primers M1SS and BC2_uni_R. The paper's data handling went like this. For normalization, 1 million high-quality reads, each with a distinct molecular identifier, were randomly selected from each sample. Reads sharing molecular identifiers were discarded rather than binned into consensus sequences. MiTCR, run with a Q25 quality threshold and the strictest error-elimination algorithm, handled CDR3 identification, clonotype clustering and error correction. A nonparametric unseen species model using Euler transformation provided a lower-bound estimate of total TCR beta diversity. Using fastp at Q25 and MiXCR, TCRdb reprocessed the public reads and kept productive beta chains. One record per CDR3 amino acid sequence lists the most common genes and DNA. The V and J calls shown here were made by TCRdb, not taken from the authors' results. This sample is represented by roughly 800,000 distinct CDR3 sequences; 58% of them were singletons. The leading ten clones occupy 22% of the sample.

As encoded in the germline V gene, CDR1 is SGHAT while CDR2 is FQNNGV. Taken from cysteine to phenylalanine, the CDR3 has 15 residues. Only the CDR3 portion is preserved as DNA: 45 bases, with reading frame beginning at the first base. V drops 7 bases and J drops 4 bases, leaving 19 bases in between. The material sequenced was blood. The source is a man aged 25-40 years in good health. In this chain, TRBV11-2 is recombined with TRBJ2-5, and perhaps TRBD2 as D gene, on 6 matching bases. CDR3 loop: CASTTSGGLSETQYF. The DNA sequence follows: TGTGCCAGCACCACTAGTGGGGGGTTATCAGAGACCCAGTACTTC.